This T cell receptor beta chain was identified in a study of tumor and adjacent non-tumor tissue in lung cancer. This sample's RNA came from whole unsorted tissue. The normal lung tissue was taken more than 3 cm from the tumor edge. Three rounds of nested PCR, following a modified ARM-PCR protocol, produced the TCRbeta library. One entry per CDR3 protein results from TCRdb running MiXCR on the multiplex PCR reads. The sample has approximately 68,000 distinct CDR3 sequences; approximately 73% are singletons. Trimming cost V 11 bases and J 5 bases, with 15 bases left between them. Germline CDR1 reads MNHNS; CDR2 reads SASEGT. This CDR3 comprises 12 residues.

This receptor was obtained from a man aged 55 to 70 with non-small cell lung cancer. The chain recombines TRBV6-1 with TRBJ1-1; D might be TRBD1 (5 bases). Sequenced input: distant non-tumor lung tissue. DNA for the CDR3: TGTGCCGGCACCTCAGGGTATACTGAAGCTTTCTTT. Translated, it gives CAGTSGYTEAFF.